Listed below are T cell receptor beta chains from one sample, sequenced in a study of early T cells in non-severe SARS-CoV-2 infection. TCRdb reprocessed the 5' RACE reads via MiXCR and lists one record per CDR3 protein. The sample lists fewer than 85,000 distinct CDR3 sequences, roughly 13% occurring once. Sequences were obtained from whole blood. The source is an adult who was a healthcare worker with PCR-confirmed SARS-CoV-2 infection or an uninfected control (not recorded which). The CDR3 runs from the conserved cysteine through the conserved F or W. The D gene is left open where the match is weak. Clone size is not always given. Where it is, it says once, few, many or a class for expanded clones.

TRBV28	TRBD1	few	TRBJ2-5	TGTGCGTGCATAGGGGGCTTGGAAGAGACCCAGTACTTC	CACIGGLEETQYF
TRBV5-1	TRBD2	few	TRBJ2-2	TGCGCCAGCAACCCGACTAGCGGCTACCCCGGGGAGCTGTTTTTT	CASNPTSGYPGELFF
TRBV5-1	NA	once	TRBJ2-3	TGCGCCAGCAGCTTGAGTGGAGATACGCAGTATTTT	CASSLSGDTQYF
TRBV5-1	NA	NA	TRBJ2-4	TGCGCCAGCAGCTCGGACCCTGGGAAAGTTGGCATTCAGTACTTC	CASSSDPGKVGIQYF
TRBV6-1	NA	few	TRBJ1-1	TGTGCCAGCAGTGCCAGGGTTGATGGGAACACTGAAGCTTTCTTT	CASSARVDGNTEAFF
TRBV27	TRBD2	many	TRBJ2-3	TGTGCCAGCAGTCGAATCCTAGCGGGAGGGCCAGATACGCAGTATTTT	CASSRILAGGPDTQYF
TRBV7-8	TRBD1	many	TRBJ2-1	TGTGCCAGCAGCGAGGGACAGGGGGCGAGTGGCGGGTTCCATGAGCAGTTCTTC	CASSEGQGASGGFHEQFF
TRBV5-6	NA	many	TRBJ1-2	TGTGCCAGCAGCTTACGGGCCTATGGCTACACCTTC	CASSLRAYGYTF
TRBV2	NA	NA	TRBJ2-1	TGTGCCAGCAGCCTGAATGATGCCACCTACAATGAGCAGTTCTTC	CASSLNDATYNEQFF
TRBV6-1	TRBD1	few	TRBJ2-5	TGTGCCAGCAGCTTACAGGGGGCTTTAGGGGAGACCCAGTACTTC	CASSLQGALGETQYF
TRBV16	NA	many	TRBJ1-1	TGTGCCAGCAGCCAAGCCCGTTCAGCTGAAGCTTTCTTT	CASSQARSAEAFF
TRBV11-2	NA	few	TRBJ2-3	TGTGCCAGCAGCTTAGCCCCGGGCGTGAGCACAGATACGCAGTATTTT	CASSLAPGVSTDTQYF
TRBV3-1	NA	NA	TRBJ1-1	TGTGCCAGCAGCCAAGTGGGGAGCCCCCCTTTCTTT	CASSQVGSPPFF
TRBV29-1	NA	few	TRBJ2-1	TGCAGCGCCGCCCCCCCCTACAATGAGCAGTTCTTC	CSAAPPYNEQFF
TRBV28	NA	few	TRBJ2-3	TGTGCCAGCAGTTTTGCTGGGACCACAGATACGCAGTATTTT	CASSFAGTTDTQYF
TRBV6-5	NA	many	TRBJ1-1	TGTGCCAGCAGTTACTCTTACCGGGGGAACACTGAAGCTTTCTTT	CASSYSYRGNTEAFF
TRBV18	NA	NA	TRBJ1-1	TGTGCCAGCTCACCGGACATAATGAACACTGAAGCTTTCTTT	CASSPDIMNTEAFF